Included here is one TCR beta chain sequence, with context. Profiled with immunoSEQ multiplex PCR; TCRdb holds only in-frame clones, not every one. The sample lists 80,000 or so clones; about 80% were seen once. The data were obtained in a study of blood T cell repertoires in COVID-19. Losses at the gene ends were 5 bases for V and 1 base for J; bases not matched to a gene: 3. The CDR3 runs 15 residues. Per the germline V gene, CDR1 is SGHTA and CDR2 is FQGTGA. Sequences were obtained from peripheral blood. This clonotype was sampled from a man aged 45-65 years with active or convalescent COVID-19. The V call is TRBV7-3, the J call TRBJ2-2; 8 nucleotides line up with TRBD1. In DNA form, the CDR3 reads TGTGCCAGCAGCACCGGACAGGGGAACACCGGGGAGCTGTTTTTT. Residues: CASSTGQGNTGELFF.